Listed below are T cell receptor beta chains from one sample, sequenced in a study of Graves' ophthalmopathy and Graves' hyperthyroidism. MiXCR, run by TCRdb on the multiplex PCR reads, gives a single entry per CDR3 protein. Here the sample spans a few hundred thousand distinct CDR3 sequences, about 17% being singletons. The sequencing sample was made of peripheral blood. Source of these receptors: an adult woman with stable Graves' hyperthyroidism. The CDR3 runs from the conserved cysteine through the conserved F or W. Fields, in order: J gene, V gene, D gene, clone size, CDR3 DNA, CDR3 protein. D genes are given only for firm matches. Rows give clone size only sometimes, using once, few, many, or a class for an expanded clone.

TRBJ1-1 | TRBV5-1 | TRBD1 | - | TGCGCCAGCAGTTATGACAGGGTGGGGACTTTCTTT | CASSYDRVGTFF
TRBJ2-5 | TRBV7-9 | TRBD2 | many | TGTGCCAGCAGTTCTAGCGGGAGTCAAGAGACCCAGTACTTC | CASSSSGSQETQYF
TRBJ1-1 | TRBV3-1 | - | - | TGTGCCAGCAGCCAAGTCATGAACACTGAAGCTTTCTTT | CASSQVMNTEAFF
TRBJ2-3 | TRBV24-1 | - | - | TGTGCCACCAGTGACCTAGGGGCCATGGATACGCAGTATTTT | CATSDLGAMDTQYF
TRBJ1-2 | TRBV29-1 | TRBD1 | many | TGCAGCGTTCAGGGGGCGGGGGGCTACACCTTC | CSVQGAGGYTF
TRBJ1-2 | TRBV6-5 | TRBD1 | many | TGTGCCAGCAGTTATTCCGGGACAGAGGACGGCTACACCTTC | CASSYSGTEDGYTF
TRBJ1-2 | TRBV25-1 | TRBD1 | many | TGTGCCAGCAGTGGCTCAACCAGGGGGGGCCGGGATGGCTACACCTTC | CASSGSTRGGRDGYTF
TRBJ1-1 | TRBV6-2/TRBV6-3 | - | - | TGTGCCAGCATTCAGGGCGGACGGACTGAAGCTTTCTTT | CASIQGGRTEAFF
TRBJ1-1 | TRBV10-3 | TRBD1 | many | TGTGCCATCAGTGGAGGGACAGGGATGAACACTGAGGCTTTCTTT | CAISGGTGMNTEAFF
TRBJ2-7 | TRBV15 | - | many | TGTGCCACCAGCAGAGAAGGACTGGGAGAGGAGCAGTACTTC | CATSREGLGEEQYF
TRBJ2-7 | TRBV6-1 | TRBD2 | many | TGTGCCGGAAGGATAGGGGAGGGGAACGACTACGAGCAGTACTTC | CAGRIGEGNDYEQYF
TRBJ2-7 | TRBV5-1 | - | many | TGCGCCAGCAGCTTGAGAGTCGACCCGAAGAGTTACGAGCAGTACTTC | CASSLRVDPKSYEQYF
TRBJ1-2 | TRBV6-2/TRBV6-3 | - | - | TGTGCCAGCAGTTACCCGGGGCAGGCTAACTATGGCTACACCTTC | CASSYPGQANYGYTF
TRBJ2-7 | TRBV28 | TRBD2 | many | TGTGCCAGCAGCTCCGGGGGACTAGCGGACGACTCCTACGAGCAGTACTTC | CASSSGGLADDSYEQYF
TRBJ1-2 | TRBV9 | - | many | TGTGCCAGCAGCGTCCCATCCTATGGCTACACCTTC | CASSVPSYGYTF
TRBJ2-5 | TRBV28 | - | - | TGTGCCAGCAGTTCGAGCAGGGAACAAGAGACCCAGTACTTC | CASSSSREQETQYF